This TCR beta chain was sequenced for a study of regulatory T cells in long-lasting Graves disease. Study-wide context: Newly diagnosed Graves' patients had taken antithyroid drugs under 3 months.

Study-wide results and limits: Persistent disease exhibited a predilection for TRBV28, TRBJ1-2 and TRBJ2-5.

Time point in this sample: newly diagnosed GD, antithyroid drugs for less than 3 months. PBMCs provided the RNA from which the TCR library was made. Patients came through an endocrinology department, and that department was in Xi'an, China. There are many counts of this clonotype. Its antigen remains unknown. HTBI primers from iRepertoire and Arm-PCR of CDR3 regions yielded the TCR beta libraries. TCRdb processed the multiplex PCR reads anew with MiXCR; each CDR3 protein has one entry. The table has under 300,000 distinct CDR3 sequences, 20% seen once. CDR1 is MNHEY and CDR2 is SVGEGT in the germline V gene. This CDR3 has 17 amino acids. J lost 3 bases, V lost 0 bases, and 3 bases had no gene match.

The rearrangement uses TRBV6-2 or TRBV6-3 and TRBJ2-1; 12 nucleotides align to TRBD2. The sample in question was peripheral blood mononuclear cells (PBMCs), obtained at new diagnosis, from a patient treated with antithyroid drugs. The sequence came from a female donor with Graves disease. DNA for the CDR3: TGTGCCAGCAGTTACTCGGGACTAGCGGGTGTCTACAATGAGCAGTTCTTC. Translation: CASSYSGLAGVYNEQFF.